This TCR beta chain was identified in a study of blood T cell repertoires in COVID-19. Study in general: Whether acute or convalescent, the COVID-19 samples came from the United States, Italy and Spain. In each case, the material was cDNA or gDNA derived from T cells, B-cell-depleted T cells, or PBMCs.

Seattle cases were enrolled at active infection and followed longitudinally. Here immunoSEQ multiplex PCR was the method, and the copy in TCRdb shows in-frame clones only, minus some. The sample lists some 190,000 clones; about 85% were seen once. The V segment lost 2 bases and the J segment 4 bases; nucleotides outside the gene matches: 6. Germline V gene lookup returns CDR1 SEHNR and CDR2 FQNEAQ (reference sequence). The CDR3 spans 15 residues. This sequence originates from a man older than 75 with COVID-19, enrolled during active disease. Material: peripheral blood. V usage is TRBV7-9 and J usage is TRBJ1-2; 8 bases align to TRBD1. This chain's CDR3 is CASSLNQGASYGYTF. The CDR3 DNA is TGTGCCAGCAGCTTAAACCAGGGGGCTTCCTATGGCTACACCTTC.